These 10 T cell receptor beta chains were sequenced from one sample in a study of control samples from healthy donors and cancer patients (dated by TCRdb to 2020 to 2021). Libraries were prepared through the immunoSEQ multiplex PCR assay. TCRdb holds this immuneACCESS table with in-frame rearrangements only. Some clones are missing; in checked studies, unresolved V genes explain under half, and the rest has no known cause. Here the sample has 95,000 to 130,000 clones; 93% occur a single time. The ten largest clones capture roughly 2.6% of the sample. The sequenced sample was blood. The receptor source for this set is a young man in good health.

This chain uses TRBV2 with TRBJ1-2, with D uncertain. CDR1 and CDR2 (germline): SNHLY, FYNNEI. Trimming removed 4 bases at V and 8 bases at J, with 11 bases between. The CDR3 has 12 residues. Written as DNA, the CDR3 is TGTGCCAGCAGTGTGTCTCGGAGGGGCTACACCTTC. It encodes CASSVSRRGYTF.

V is TRBV30 and J is TRBJ2-2, with TRBD2 as a possible D gene (5 bases). V lost 3 bases and J 1 base, leaving 6 bases between the germline ends. This CDR3 spans 13 amino acids. Per germline, CDR1 GTSNPN and CDR2 SVGIG (reference sequence). The CDR3 here is CAWSRGNTGELFF. The CDR3 bases are TGTGCCTGGAGCCGGGGGAACACCGGGGAGCTGTTTTTT.

The rearrangement uses TRBV5-1 and TRBJ2-7; TRBD2 matches at 12 bases. Per germline, CDR1 SGHRS and CDR2 YFSETQ. J was trimmed by 13 bases and V by 0 bases; bases with no gene match: 14. The CDR3 runs 16 residues. The CDR3 loop is CASSLAPGTSGSGQYF. In DNA, the CDR3 is TGCGCCAGCAGCTTGGCCCCCGGGACTAGCGGGTCCGGTCAATACTTC.

CDR3 loop: CASSYLASFGQTQYF. CDR3 coding DNA: TGTGCCAGCAGTTACTTGGCGAGCTTCGGGCAGACCCAGTACTTC. The V and J genes are TRBV6-2 or TRBV6-3 and TRBJ2-5; D not resolved. CDR3 length equals 15 residues. Germline CDR1 is MNHEY and CDR2 is SVGEGT. V was trimmed by 1 base and J by 6 bases, leaving 15 bases between them.

The V gene is TRBV5-1, the J gene TRBJ1-1; possibly TRBD1 for D (6 bases). Germline V CDR1 and CDR2: SGHRS, YFSETQ. The CDR3 runs 14 residues. V lost 2 bases and J lost 3, with 11 bases in between. CDR3 amino acids: CASSFNRAYTEAFF. CDR3 bases: TGCGCCAGCAGCTTCAACAGGGCATACACTGAAGCTTTCTTT.

The rearrangement links TRBV5-1 to TRBJ1-4; a possible D gene is TRBD1 (5 bases). The V and J ends lost 2 bases and 6 bases respectively, with 11 bases between them. The CDR3 is made up of 14 amino acids. Germline lookup yields CDR1 SGHRS and CDR2 YFSETQ. CDR3 sequence reads: CASSLRGSHEKLFF. The CDR3 DNA sequence: TGCGCCAGCAGCTTACGGGGGAGTCATGAAAAACTGTTTTTT.

The CDR3 coding sequence is TGTGCCAGCAGCTCGGGACAGGGTGGTCCCGGGGAGCTGTTTTTT. Residues: CASSSGQGGPGELFF. V usage is TRBV11-2 and J usage is TRBJ2-2, with 9 bases lining up with TRBD1. The V gene's germline CDR1 is SGHAT and CDR2 FQNNGV. Germline trimming cut 4 bases from V and 6 bases from J; bases unmatched to any gene: 6. The CDR3 has 15 amino acids.

The genes are TRBV5-4 and TRBJ1-2; TRBD1 agrees at 9 bases. CDR1 SGHNT and CDR2 YYREEE come from the germline V gene (reference sequence). The CDR3 covers 15 residues. V lost 3 bases to trimming and J lost 10 bases; unmatched junction nucleotides: 13. In DNA, the CDR3 is TGTGCCAGCAGCTCCGCGCCGGGACAGGGAGCTATCTACACCTTC. Protein product: CASSSAPGQGAIYTF. The full variable domain, with the rest looked up from reference TRBV5-4 and TRBJ1-2, is ETGVTQSPTHLIKTRGQQVTLRCSSQSGHNTVSWYQQALGQGPQFIFQYYREEENGRGNFPPRFSGLQFPNYSSELNVNALELDDSALYLCASSSAPGQGAIYTFGSGTRLTVV.

The rearrangement uses TRBV5-1 and TRBJ1-1, with a tentative D call TRBD1 (5 bases). The ends were cut back, 0 bases at V and 5 bases at J, with 11 bases in the middle. This CDR3 spans 14 amino acids. Looked up from germline, CDR1 is SGHRS and CDR2 is YFSETQ. CDR3 nucleotides: TGCGCCAGCAGCTTGGCCGGGGGAAGGACTGAAGCTTTCTTT. It specifies CASSLAGGRTEAFF.

The rearrangement joins TRBV5-1 to TRBJ2-7; D remains unclear. The CDR3 totals 13 residues. Trimming removed 0 bases at V and 2 bases at J, with 6 bases between. Germline-derived CDR1 and CDR2 are SGHRS and YFSETQ. CDR3 sequence reads: CASSLGTPYEQYF. The DNA for the CDR3 is TGCGCCAGCAGCTTGGGGACCCCCTACGAGCAGTACTTC. The full variable domain, its missing parts supplied by reference TRBV5-1 and TRBJ2-7, is KAGVTQTPRYLIKTRGQQVTLSCSPISGHRSVSWYQQTPGQGLQFLFEYFSETQRNKGNFPGRFSGRQFSNSRSEMNVSTLELGDSALYLCASSLGTPYEQYFGPGTRLTVT.